This T cell receptor (beta chain) originates from a study of T-cell reconstitution after alpha-beta-depleted transplantation in children. Study-level results: Surviving recipient T cells and thymic progenitors accounted for the high day-60 TCRbeta diversity observed in some patients. There were reportedly several hundred expanded graft clones from which alpha-beta T cells came about two months after transplant. Newly generated T cells supplied most T-cell counts and diversity one year post-transplant.

The authors prepared the TCRbeta library with unique molecular identifiers. TCRdb processed the PCR reads anew with MiXCR; each CDR3 protein has one entry. The sample yields hundreds of thousands of distinct CDR3 sequences, roughly 17% seen once. Concerning this clonotype itself: Its antigen is not identified.

The CDR3 is 13 residues long. V gave up 4 bases and J gave up 7 bases, with 13 bases separating them. Germline lookup yields CDR1 SGHTA and CDR2 FQGNSA. This chain links TRBV7-2 with TRBJ1-2; D uncertain. Material: PBMCs, mostly from graft donor cells, obtained 360 days after TCRalphabeta/CD19-depleted stem cell transplant. The TCR comes from a boy younger than two who had a stem cell transplant for Wiskott-Aldrich syndrome, so the T cells may come from the graft donor. CDR3 DNA: TGTGCCAGCAGCTCCCTAGGGATGGCTGGCTACACCTTC. Translation: CASSSLGMAGYTF. Using reference TRBV7-2 and TRBJ1-2 for the parts outside the CDR3, the full variable domain is GAGVSQSPSNKVTEKGKDVELRCDPISGHTALYWYRQSLGQGLEFLIYFQGNSAPDKSGLPSDRFSAERTGGSVSTLTIQRTQQEDSAVYLCASSSLGMAGYTFGSGTRLTVV.